These T cell receptor beta chains were read from a single sample in a study of regulatory T cells in long-lasting Graves disease. TCRdb itself ran the multiplex PCR reads through MiXCR, one entry per CDR3 protein. The data contain 440,000 or so distinct CDR3 sequences, over 15% of them seen just once; the ten biggest clones take up about 10%. Another study also made use of these data, one on T cells in Graves' hyperthyroidism and ophthalmopathy.

Sequences were derived from peripheral blood mononuclear cells (PBMCs), sampled at new diagnosis, from a patient treated with antithyroid drugs. Source of these receptors: a woman aged 30 to 39 with Graves disease. Each CDR3 is given with its conserved first and last residue.

v_gene,j_gene,CDR3aa
TRBV4-1,TRBJ2-4,CASSQERTGTFDIQYF
TRBV28,TRBJ1-5,CASRKGTGGIGNQPQHF
TRBV6-1,TRBJ2-3,CASKKSVLDTQYF
TRBV18,TRBJ2-1,CASSPGLAGPAGDEQFF
TRBV18,TRBJ2-1,CASTQGNSYNEQFF
TRBV7-2,TRBJ1-5,CASSLGVSYQPQHF
TRBV28,TRBJ1-1,CASSLGALPNTEAFF
TRBV20-1,TRBJ2-5,CSANDGAWETQYF
TRBV6-1,TRBJ1-6,CASSQGRGNSPLHF
TRBV28,TRBJ1-1,CATTTGQGLNTEAFF
TRBV6-9,TRBJ1-2,CASSSQAFGYTF
TRBV20-1,TRBJ2-1,CSATEPEPNEQFF
TRBV20-1,TRBJ2-4,CSAREGGASKNIQYF
TRBV27,TRBJ2-7,CASSPRTGKYEQYF